This TCR beta chain was recorded in a study of blood T cell repertoires in COVID-19. In the study overall: COVID-19 samples from acute and convalescent phases originated in the United States, Italy and Spain. T cells, B-cell-depleted T cells, or PBMCs provided the cDNA or gDNA that served as material.

Germline CDR1 MNHNS, CDR2 SASEGT. The germline V and J ends were trimmed by 1 base and 8 bases, with 17 bases remaining between them. This CDR3 is built from 15 residues. Study processing details: Amplification of reference gene primers was used by the study to estimate nucleated cell counts. Profiled with immunoSEQ multiplex PCR; TCRdb holds only in-frame clones, not every one. The V and J calls and clone size are taken from that table; D and trimming were inferred from the DNA. The sample consists of fewer than 250,000 clones, approximately 90% of them appearing once. Sequencing was done on a sample of peripheral blood. The chain is built from TRBV6-1 and TRBJ1-2; D is unclear. This sequence was found in a man aged 25-45 years with acute or convalescent COVID-19. The CDR3 spells CASSEGSIPKTGYTF. The DNA of the CDR3 is TGTGCCAGCAGTGAAGGATCGATACCCAAAACAGGCTACACCTTC.